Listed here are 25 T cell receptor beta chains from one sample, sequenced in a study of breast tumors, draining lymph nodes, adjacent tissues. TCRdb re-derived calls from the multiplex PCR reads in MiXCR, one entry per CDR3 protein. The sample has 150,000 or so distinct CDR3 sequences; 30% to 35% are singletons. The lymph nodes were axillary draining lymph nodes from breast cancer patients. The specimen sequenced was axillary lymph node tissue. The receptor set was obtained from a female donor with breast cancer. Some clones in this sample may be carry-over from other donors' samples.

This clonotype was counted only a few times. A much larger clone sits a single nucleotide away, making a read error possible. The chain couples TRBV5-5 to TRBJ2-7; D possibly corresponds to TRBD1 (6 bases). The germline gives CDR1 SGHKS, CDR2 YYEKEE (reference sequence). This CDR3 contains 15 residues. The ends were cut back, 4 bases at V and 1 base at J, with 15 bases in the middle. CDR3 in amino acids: CASSPRTAPSYEQYF. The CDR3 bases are TGTGCCAGCAGCCCCCGGACAGCGCCTTCCTACGAGCAGTACTTC.

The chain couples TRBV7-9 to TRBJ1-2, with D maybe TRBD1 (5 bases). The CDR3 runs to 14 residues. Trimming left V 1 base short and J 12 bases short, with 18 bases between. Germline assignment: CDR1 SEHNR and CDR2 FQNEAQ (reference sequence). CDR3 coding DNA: TGTGCCAGCAGCTTAGGGGGGTCGAGGACGGGAAACACCTTC. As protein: CASSLGGSRTGNTF.

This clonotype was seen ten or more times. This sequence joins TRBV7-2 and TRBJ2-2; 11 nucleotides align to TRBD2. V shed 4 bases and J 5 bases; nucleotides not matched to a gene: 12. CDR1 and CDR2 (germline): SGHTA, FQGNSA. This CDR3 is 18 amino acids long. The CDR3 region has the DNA TGTGCCAGCAGCTCCCCCCCACTAGCGGGGGCTGGTACCGGGGAGCTGTTTTTT. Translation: CASSSPPLAGAGTGELFF.

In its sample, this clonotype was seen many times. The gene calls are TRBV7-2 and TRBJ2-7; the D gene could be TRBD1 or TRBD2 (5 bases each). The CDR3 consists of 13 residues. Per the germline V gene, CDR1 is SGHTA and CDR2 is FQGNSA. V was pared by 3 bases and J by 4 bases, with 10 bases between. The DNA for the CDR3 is TGTGCCAGCAGCTTTAGAGAGGGGTACGAGCAGTACTTC. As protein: CASSFREGYEQYF.

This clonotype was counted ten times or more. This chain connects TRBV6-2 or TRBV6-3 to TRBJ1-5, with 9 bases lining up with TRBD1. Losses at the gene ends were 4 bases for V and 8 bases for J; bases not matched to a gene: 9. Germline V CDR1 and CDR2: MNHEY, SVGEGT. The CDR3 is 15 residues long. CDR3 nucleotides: TGTGCCAGCAGTTTCGAACAGGGGGCATGGGAGCCCCAGCATTTT. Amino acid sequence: CASSFEQGAWEPQHF.

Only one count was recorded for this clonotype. CDR3 sequence: CASNQTSGAHNEQFF. The CDR3, as DNA: TGCGCCAGCAACCAGACTAGCGGGGCTCACAATGAGCAGTTCTTC. This chain connects TRBV5-1 to TRBJ2-1; 11 positions match TRBD2. CDR3 size: 15 residues. Losses at the gene ends were 6 bases for V and 5 bases for J; bases not matched to a gene: 7. Germline CDR1 SGHRS, CDR2 YFSETQ.

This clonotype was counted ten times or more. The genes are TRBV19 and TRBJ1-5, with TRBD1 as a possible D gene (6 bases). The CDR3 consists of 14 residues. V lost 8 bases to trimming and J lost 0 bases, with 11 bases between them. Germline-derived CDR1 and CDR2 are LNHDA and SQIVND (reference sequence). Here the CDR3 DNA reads TGTGCCAGTCAGGGGCTTTATAGCAATCAGCCCCAGCATTTT. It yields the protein CASQGLYSNQPQHF.

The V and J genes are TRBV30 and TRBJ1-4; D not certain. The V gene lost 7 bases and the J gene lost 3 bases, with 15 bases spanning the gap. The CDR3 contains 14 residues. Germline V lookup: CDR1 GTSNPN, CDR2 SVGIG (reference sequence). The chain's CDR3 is CASGSLDPNEKLFF. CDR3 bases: TGTGCCTCCGGCAGTCTGGACCCTAATGAAAAACTGTTTTTT.

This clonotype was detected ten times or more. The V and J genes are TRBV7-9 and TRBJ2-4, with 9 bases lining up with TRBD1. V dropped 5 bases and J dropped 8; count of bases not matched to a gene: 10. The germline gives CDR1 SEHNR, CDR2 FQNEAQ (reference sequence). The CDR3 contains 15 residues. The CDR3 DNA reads TGTGCCAGCAGCCTAAACGGACAGGGGAATGACATTCAGTACTTC. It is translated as CASSLNGQGNDIQYF.

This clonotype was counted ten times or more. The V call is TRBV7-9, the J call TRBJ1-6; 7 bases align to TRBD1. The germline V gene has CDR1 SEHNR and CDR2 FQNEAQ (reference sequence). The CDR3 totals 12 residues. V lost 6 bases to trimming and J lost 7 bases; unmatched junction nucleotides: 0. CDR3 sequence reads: CASRTGNSPLHF. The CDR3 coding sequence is TGTGCCAGCAGGACAGGGAATTCACCCCTCCACTTT. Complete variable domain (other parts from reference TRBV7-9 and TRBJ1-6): DTGVSQNPRHKITKRGQNVTFRCDPISEHNRLYWYRQTLGQGPEFLTYFQNEAQLEKSRLLSDRFSAERPKGSFSTLEIQRTEQGDSAMYLCASRTGNSPLHFGNGTRLTVT.

CDR3 DNA sequence: TGTGCCACCAGGGAAAGCGGGGGGGTTTACAATGAGCAGTTCTTC. Translation: CATRESGGVYNEQFF. This chain connects TRBV28 to TRBJ2-1, with 10 bases identical to TRBD2. The CDR3 contains 15 residues. The ends lost 10 bases at V and 4 bases at J; junction bases unmatched: 10. Germline V CDR1 and CDR2: MDHEN, SYDVKM. The entire variable domain, with the rest obtained from reference TRBV28 and TRBJ2-1, is as follows: DVKVTQSSRYLVKRTGEKVFLECVQDMDHENMFWYRQDPGLGLRLIYFSYDVKMKEKGDIPEGYSVSREKKERFSLILESASTNQTSMYLCATRESGGVYNEQFFGPGTRLTVL.

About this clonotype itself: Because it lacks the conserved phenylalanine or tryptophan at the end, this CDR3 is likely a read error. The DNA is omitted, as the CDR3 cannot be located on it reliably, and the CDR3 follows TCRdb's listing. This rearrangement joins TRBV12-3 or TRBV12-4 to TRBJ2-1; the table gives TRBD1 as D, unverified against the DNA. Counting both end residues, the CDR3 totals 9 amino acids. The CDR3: CASSFPGSI.

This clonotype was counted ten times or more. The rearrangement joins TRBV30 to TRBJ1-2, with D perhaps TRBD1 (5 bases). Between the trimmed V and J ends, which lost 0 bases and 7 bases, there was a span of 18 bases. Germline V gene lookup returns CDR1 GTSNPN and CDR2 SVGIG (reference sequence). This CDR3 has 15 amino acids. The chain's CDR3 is CAWSVFAGLASGYTF. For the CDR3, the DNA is TGTGCCTGGAGTGTATTTGCGGGGCTCGCTTCTGGCTACACCTTC.

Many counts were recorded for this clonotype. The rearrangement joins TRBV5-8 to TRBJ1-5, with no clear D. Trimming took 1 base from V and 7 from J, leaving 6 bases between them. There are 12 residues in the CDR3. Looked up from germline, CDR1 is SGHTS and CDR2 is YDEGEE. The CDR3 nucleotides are TGTGCCAGCAGCTTGCCCAAGCAGCCCCAGCATTTT. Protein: CASSLPKQPQHF.

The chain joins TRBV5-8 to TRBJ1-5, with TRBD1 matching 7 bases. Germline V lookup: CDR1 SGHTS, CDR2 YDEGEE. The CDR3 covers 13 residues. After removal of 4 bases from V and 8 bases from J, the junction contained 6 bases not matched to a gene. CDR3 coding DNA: TGTGCCAGCAGCCCGACAGGGACGGAGCCCCAGCATTTT. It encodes CASSPTGTEPQHF.

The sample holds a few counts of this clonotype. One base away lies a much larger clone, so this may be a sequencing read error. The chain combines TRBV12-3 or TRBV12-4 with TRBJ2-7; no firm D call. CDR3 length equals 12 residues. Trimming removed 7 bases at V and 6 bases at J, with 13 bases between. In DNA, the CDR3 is TGTGCCAGCACCTGCCGGTTTCCCGAGCAGTACTTC. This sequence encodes CASTCRFPEQYF.

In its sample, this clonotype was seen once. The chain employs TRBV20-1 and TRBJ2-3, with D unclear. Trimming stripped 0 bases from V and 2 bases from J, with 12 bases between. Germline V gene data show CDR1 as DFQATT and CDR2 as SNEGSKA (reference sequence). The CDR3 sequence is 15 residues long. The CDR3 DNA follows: TGCAGTGCTAGAGATGTCGCGAAGGTCACAGATACGCAGTATTTT. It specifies CSARDVAKVTDTQYF.

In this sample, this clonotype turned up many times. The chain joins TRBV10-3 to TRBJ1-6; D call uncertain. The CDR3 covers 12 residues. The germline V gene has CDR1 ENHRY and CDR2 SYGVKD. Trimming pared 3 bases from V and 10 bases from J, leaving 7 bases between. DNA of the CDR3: TGTGCCATCAGTGACCCGGAATCACCCCTCCACTTT. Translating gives CAISDPESPLHF.

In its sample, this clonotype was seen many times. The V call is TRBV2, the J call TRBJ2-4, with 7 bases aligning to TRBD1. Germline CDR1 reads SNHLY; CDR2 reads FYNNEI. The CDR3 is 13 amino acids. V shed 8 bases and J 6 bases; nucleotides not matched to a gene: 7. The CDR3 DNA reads TGTGCCAGCGGAACAAACAGGGGAAACATTCAGTACTTC. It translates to CASGTNRGNIQYF. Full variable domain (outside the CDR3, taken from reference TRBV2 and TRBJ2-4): EPEVTQTPSHQVTQMGQEVILRCVPISNHLYFYWYRQILGQKVEFLVSFYNNEISEKSEIFDDQFSVERPDGSNFTLKIRSTKLEDSAMYFCASGTNRGNIQYFGAGTRLSVL.

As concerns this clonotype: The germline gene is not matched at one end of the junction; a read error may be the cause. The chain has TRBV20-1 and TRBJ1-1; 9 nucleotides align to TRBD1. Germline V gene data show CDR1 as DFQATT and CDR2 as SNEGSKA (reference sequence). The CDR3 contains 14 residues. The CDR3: CSATGGTGKTEALF. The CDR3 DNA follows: TGCAGTGCTACCGGAGGGACAGGGAAAACTGAAGCTCTCTTT.

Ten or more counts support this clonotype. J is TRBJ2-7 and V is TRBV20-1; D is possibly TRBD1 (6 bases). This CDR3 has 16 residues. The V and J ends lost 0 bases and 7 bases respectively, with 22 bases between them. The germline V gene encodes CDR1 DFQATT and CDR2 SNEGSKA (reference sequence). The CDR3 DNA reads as TGCAGTGCTAGAGATCTTCTCCATATCTCAGGGGAAGAGCAGTACTTC. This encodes CSARDLLHISGEEQYF.

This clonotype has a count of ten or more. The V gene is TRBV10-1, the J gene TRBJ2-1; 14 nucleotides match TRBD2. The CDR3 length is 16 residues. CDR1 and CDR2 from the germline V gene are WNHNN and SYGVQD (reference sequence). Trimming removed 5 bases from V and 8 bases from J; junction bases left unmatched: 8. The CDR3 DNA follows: TGCGCCAGCAGTCGACTAGCGGGAGGGCCGATCGATGAGCAGTTCTTC. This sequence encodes CASSRLAGGPIDEQFF.

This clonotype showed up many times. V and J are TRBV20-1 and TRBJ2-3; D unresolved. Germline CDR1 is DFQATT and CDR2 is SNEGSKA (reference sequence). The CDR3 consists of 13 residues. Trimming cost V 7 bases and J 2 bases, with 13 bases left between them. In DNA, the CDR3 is TGCAGTGTCCCGGGCCTACACACAGATACGCAGTATTTT. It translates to CSVPGLHTDTQYF.

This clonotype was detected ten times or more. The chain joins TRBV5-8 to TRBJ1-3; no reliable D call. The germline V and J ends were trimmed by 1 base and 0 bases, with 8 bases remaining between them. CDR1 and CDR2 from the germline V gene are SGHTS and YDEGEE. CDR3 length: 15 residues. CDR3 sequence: CASSLFQFSGNTIYF. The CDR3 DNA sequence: TGTGCCAGCAGCTTGTTTCAATTCTCTGGAAACACCATATATTTT.

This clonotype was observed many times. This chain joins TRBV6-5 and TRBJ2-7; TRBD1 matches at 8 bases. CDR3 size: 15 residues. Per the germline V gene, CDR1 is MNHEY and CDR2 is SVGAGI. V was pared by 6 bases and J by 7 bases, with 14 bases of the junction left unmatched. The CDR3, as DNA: TGTGCCAGCAGCCCCCTGAGGCAGGGGGCTCGGGAGCAGTACTTC. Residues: CASSPLRQGAREQYF.